This T cell receptor (beta chain) was recovered during a study of blood T cells in healthy people across ages (dated by TCRdb to between 2015 and 2016). At the level of the whole study: In model experiments, template switching captured about one uniquely barcoded TCR beta cDNA molecule for every two T cells. Two additional independent replicas of 1 million unique cDNA reads from the same blood draw were analyzed for two donors (one aged 18 to 30 and one aged 80 or older). To track age-related changes in TCR beta repertoire diversity, the study relied on deep sequencing normalized with unique cDNA molecular identifiers. The donors were split into four age groups: young (average approximately 16 years), middle-aged (39), aged (more than 60) and long-lived (roughly 80). To avoid experimental bias, donors of different ages were randomly spread across the sequencing lanes.

Broader findings and caveats from the paper: Observed TCR beta diversity per million T cells fell roughly linearly with age, and a significant reduction was already apparent by age around 40. Estimates of total diversity based on one million sequenced T cells were considered lower bounds and underestimates. Conclusive comparison of naive and antigen-experienced compartments was prevented by the profiling of bulk unsorted PBMCs. Compared with the aged group, the long-lived group had more naive CD4+ T cells, fewer expanded clones and increased TCR diversity, suggesting age selection. The percentage of naive T cells measured by flow cytometry correlated strongly with observed TCR beta diversity. Donor CMV infection status was unknown, potentially confounding age-related changes in expanded clonotypes.

Measured from the cysteine to the phenylalanine, the CDR3 is 13 residues long. Of the read, only the CDR3 DNA is kept; its 39 bases are in frame from base 1. For CDR1 and CDR2, the germline V gene lists SNHLY and FYNNEI. The V and J ends are trimmed by 4 bases and 4 bases, leaving 10 bases between them. Library construction relied on 5' RACE. TCRdb shows the sequencer as Illumina HiSeq 2500. The second PCR ran for roughly 6 to 11 cycles and used a J-beta primer mix along with a sample-barcoded 5' primer. A unique molecular identifier was introduced onto each TCR beta cDNA molecule by a template-switch 5' adaptor carrying 12 random nucleotides. Each sample yielded at least 3 million CDR3-containing paired-end reads. All of the RNA was converted into first-strand cDNA using the Mint cDNA synthesis kit, with a TRBC-specific oligonucleotide serving as the primer. Following uracil-DNA glycosylase treatment, all cDNA underwent a first 18-cycle PCR with the universal primers M1SS and BC2_uni_R. In the original analysis: Normalization of each sample was performed by random selection of 1 million high-quality reads, each carrying a distinct molecular identifier. Reads with shared molecular identifiers were discarded instead of being binned into consensus sequences. MiTCR, with a Q25 quality threshold and the strictest error-elimination algorithm, was used for CDR3 identification, clonotype clustering and error correction. A nonparametric unseen species model with Euler transformation was used to estimate lower-bound total TCR beta diversity. TCRdb took the public reads, trimmed them with fastp at Q25, ran MiXCR for clone calling and kept in-frame beta chains. CDR3 protein duplicates are merged, each entry listing the most common genes and DNA. The V and J calls follow TCRdb's processing rather than the paper's. In all, the sample holds about 1.5 million distinct CDR3 sequences, and around two fifths of those were seen once. The biggest ten clones account for 6.5% to 10% of the sample.

The donors were about 40 Caucasian individuals from Russia, aged about 6 to 100 years, who were systemically healthy. Each donor gave about 9.7 milliliters of peripheral blood, drawn into EDTA-treated Vacutainer tubes. PBMCs were isolated by Ficoll-Paque density-gradient centrifugation, with at least 6 million obtained per sample. Trizol reagent was used to extract total RNA from the PBMCs, yielding at least 6 micrograms per sample. For every donor, an aliquot of PBMCs went through flow cytometry to measure the percentages of naive CD45RAhigh/CD27high T cells. A note on this clonotype: Its antigen remains undetermined. Base qualities were left out, and no much larger clone turns up one base away.

This receptor was obtained from a woman aged 18 to 35 in good health. The chain employs TRBV2 and TRBJ1-2, and the D gene may be TRBD1, 6 bases matching. Source material: blood. This receptor carries the CDR3 CASSVGTLYGYTF. The nucleotide sequence is given as TGTGCCAGCAGTGTAGGGACACTCTATGGCTACACCTTC. The reference TRBV2 and TRBJ1-2 proteins fill in what lies around the CDR3, so the full variable domain reads EPEVTQTPSHQVTQMGQEVILRCVPISNHLYFYWYRQILGQKVEFLVSFYNNEISEKSEIFDDQFSVERPDGSNFTLKIRSTKLEDSAMYFCASSVGTLYGYTFGSGTRLTVV.